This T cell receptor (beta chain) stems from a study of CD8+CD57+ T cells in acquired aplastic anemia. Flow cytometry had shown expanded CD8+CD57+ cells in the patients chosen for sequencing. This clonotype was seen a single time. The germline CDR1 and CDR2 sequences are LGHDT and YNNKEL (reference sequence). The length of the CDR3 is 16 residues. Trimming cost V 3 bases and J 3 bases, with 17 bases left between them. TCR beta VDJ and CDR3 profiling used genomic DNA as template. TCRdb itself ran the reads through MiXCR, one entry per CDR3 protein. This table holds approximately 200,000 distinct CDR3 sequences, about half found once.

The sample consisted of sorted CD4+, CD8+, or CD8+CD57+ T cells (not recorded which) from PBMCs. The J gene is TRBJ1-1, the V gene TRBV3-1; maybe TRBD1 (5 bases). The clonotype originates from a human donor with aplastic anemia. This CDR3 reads CASSHTNRFSDTEAFF. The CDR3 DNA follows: TGTGCCAGCAGCCACACCAACAGGTTTTCTGACACTGAAGCTTTCTTT.